This T cell receptor (beta chain) was profiled in a study of shared clonotypes between healthy human individuals. About this clone: The sample holds other DNA sequences that translate to the same CDR3.

The V end lost 0 bases, the J end lost 5 bases, and 4 bases lay between the germline ends. The germline V gene has CDR1 SGHNT and CDR2 YYREEE (reference sequence). The CDR3 sequence is 12 residues long. The table came from immunoSEQ multiplex PCR; TCRdb's copy has only in-frame clones and leaves some out. The data show around 2.3 million clones, about 94% seen once. What was sequenced was naive CD4+ T cells sorted from blood. Subset defined: CD45RA+ positively selected. The receptor was derived from a man younger than 35 in good health. The rearrangement links TRBV5-4 to TRBJ2-3; no clear D. The CDR3 loop is CASSLGGDTQYF. CDR3 DNA: TGTGCCAGCAGCTTGGGGGGAGATACGCAGTATTTT.